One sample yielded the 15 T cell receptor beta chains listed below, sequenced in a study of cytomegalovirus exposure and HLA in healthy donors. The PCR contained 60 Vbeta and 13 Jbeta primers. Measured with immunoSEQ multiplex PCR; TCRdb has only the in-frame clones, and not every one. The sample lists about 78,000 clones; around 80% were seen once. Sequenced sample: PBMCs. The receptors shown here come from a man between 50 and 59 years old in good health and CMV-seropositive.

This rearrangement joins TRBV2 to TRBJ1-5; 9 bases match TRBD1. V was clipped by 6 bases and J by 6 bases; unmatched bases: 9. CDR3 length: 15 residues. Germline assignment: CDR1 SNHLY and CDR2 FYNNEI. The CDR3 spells CASSRQGGSVQPQHF. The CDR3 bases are TGTGCCAGCAGCCGACAGGGGGGATCGGTTCAGCCCCAGCATTTT.

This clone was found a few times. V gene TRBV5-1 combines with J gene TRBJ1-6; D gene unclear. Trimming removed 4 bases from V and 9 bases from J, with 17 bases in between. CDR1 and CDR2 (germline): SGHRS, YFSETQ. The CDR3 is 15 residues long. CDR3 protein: CASSSVLAQGSPLHF. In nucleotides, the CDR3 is TGCGCCAGCAGCAGCGTACTCGCCCAAGGTTCACCCCTCCACTTT.

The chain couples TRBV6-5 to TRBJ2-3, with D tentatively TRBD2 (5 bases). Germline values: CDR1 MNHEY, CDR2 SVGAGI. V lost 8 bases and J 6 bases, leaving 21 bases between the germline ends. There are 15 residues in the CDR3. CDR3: CASPPGSLNGDTQYF. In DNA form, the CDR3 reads TGTGCCAGCCCTCCGGGGAGCTTAAACGGGGATACGCAGTATTTT.

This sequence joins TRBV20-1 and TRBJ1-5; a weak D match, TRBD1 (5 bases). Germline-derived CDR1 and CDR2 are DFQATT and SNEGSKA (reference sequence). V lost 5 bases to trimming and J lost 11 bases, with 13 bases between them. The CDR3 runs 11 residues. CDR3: CSAYYRSTQHF. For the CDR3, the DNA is TGCAGTGCTTACTACAGGTCGACCCAGCATTTT.

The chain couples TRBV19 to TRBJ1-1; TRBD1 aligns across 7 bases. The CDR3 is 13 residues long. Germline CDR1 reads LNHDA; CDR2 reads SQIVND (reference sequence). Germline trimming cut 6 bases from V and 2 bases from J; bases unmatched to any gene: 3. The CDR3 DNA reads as TGTGCCAGTAGCCGACAGGGTAACACTGAAGCTTTCTTT. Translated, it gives CASSRQGNTEAFF.

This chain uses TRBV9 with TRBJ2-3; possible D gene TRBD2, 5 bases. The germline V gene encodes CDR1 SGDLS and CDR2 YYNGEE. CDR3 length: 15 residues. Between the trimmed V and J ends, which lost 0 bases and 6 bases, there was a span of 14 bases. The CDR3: CASSVVWTPPDTQYF. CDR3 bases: TGTGCCAGCAGCGTAGTCTGGACTCCCCCGGATACGCAGTATTTT.

CDR3 sequence (DNA): TGTGCCTGGAGTGTACCTAGCGGGGATTACAATGAGCAGTTCTTC. Translated: CAWSVPSGDYNEQFF. This sequence joins TRBV30 and TRBJ2-1, with 9 bases identical to TRBD2. With V trimmed by 0 bases and J by 4 bases, 4 bases remained unmatched. Germline V gene lookup returns CDR1 GTSNPN and CDR2 SVGIG (reference sequence). CDR3 length: 15 residues.

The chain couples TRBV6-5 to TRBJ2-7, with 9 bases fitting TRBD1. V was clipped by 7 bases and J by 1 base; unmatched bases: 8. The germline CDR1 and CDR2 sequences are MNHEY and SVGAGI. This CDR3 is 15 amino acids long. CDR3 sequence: CASIPRDRVSYEQYF. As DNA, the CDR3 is TGTGCCAGCATCCCCCGGGACAGGGTGTCCTACGAGCAGTACTTC.

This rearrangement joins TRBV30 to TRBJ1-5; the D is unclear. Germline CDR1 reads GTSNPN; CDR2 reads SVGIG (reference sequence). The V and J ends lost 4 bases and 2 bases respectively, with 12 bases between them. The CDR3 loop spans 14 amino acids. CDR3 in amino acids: CAWNPEGGNQPQHF. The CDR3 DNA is TGTGCCTGGAACCCCGAGGGAGGCAATCAGCCCCAGCATTTT.

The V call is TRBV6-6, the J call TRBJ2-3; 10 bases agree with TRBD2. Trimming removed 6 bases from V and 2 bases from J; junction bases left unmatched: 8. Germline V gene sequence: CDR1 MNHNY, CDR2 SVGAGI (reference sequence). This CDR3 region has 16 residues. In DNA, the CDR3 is TGTGCCAGCAGACCAGGACTAGCGGAGGTCACAGATACGCAGTATTTT. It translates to CASRPGLAEVTDTQYF.

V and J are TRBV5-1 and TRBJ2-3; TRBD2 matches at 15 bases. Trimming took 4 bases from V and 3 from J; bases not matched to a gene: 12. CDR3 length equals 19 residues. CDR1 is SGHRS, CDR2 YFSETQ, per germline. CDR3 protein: CASSVSPGLAGGGTDTQYF. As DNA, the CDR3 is TGCGCCAGCAGCGTTTCTCCGGGACTAGCGGGAGGTGGTACAGATACGCAGTATTTT.

This chain's CDR3 is CASSQGTAGNTIYF. The CDR3 region has the DNA TGTGCCAGCAGCCAGGGGACAGCTGGAAACACCATATATTTT. The chain couples TRBV7-8 to TRBJ1-3; 7 bases map to TRBD1. V shed 5 bases, J shed 2 bases, and the junction held 3 bases outside the gene matches. The CDR3 sequence is 14 residues long. CDR1 is SGHVS, CDR2 FQNEAQ, per germline.

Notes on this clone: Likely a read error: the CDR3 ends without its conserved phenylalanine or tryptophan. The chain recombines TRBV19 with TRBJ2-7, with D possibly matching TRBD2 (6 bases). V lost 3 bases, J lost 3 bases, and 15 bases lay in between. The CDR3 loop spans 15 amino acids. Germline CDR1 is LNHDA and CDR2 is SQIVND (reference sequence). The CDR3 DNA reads TGTGCCAGTAGTATTGAGTCGCGGGATTTCTACGAGCAGTACTGC. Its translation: CASSIESRDFYEQYC.

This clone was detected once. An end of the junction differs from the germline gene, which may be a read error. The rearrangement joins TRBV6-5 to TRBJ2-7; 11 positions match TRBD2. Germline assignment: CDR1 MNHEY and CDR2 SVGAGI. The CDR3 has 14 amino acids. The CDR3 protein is CASSLAGGPYEQYF. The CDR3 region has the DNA TGTGCCAGCAGTCTAGCGGGGGGACCCTATGAGCAGTACTTC.

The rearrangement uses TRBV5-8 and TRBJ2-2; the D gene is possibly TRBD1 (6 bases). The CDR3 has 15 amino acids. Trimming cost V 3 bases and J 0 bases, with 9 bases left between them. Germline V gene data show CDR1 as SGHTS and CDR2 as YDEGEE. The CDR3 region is CASSSGVTNTGELFF. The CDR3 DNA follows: TGTGCCAGCAGCTCAGGGGTAACGAACACCGGGGAGCTGTTTTTT.